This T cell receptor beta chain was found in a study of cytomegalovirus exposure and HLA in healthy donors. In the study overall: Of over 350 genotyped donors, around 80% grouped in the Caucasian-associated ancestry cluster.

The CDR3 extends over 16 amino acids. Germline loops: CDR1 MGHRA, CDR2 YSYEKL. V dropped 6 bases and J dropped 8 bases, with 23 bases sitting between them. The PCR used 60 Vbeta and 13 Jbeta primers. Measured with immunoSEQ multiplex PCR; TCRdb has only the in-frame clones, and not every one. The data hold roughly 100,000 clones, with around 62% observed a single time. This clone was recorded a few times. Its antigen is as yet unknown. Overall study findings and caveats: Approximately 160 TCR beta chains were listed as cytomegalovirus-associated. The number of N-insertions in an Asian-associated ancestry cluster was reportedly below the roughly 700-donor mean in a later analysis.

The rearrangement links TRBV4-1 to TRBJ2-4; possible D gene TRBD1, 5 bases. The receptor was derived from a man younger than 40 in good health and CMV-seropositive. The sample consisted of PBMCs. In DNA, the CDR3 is TGCGCCAGCAGATCGTTCCCGGGTCCAGGGTTTGACATTCAGTACTTC. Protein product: CASRSFPGPGFDIQYF.